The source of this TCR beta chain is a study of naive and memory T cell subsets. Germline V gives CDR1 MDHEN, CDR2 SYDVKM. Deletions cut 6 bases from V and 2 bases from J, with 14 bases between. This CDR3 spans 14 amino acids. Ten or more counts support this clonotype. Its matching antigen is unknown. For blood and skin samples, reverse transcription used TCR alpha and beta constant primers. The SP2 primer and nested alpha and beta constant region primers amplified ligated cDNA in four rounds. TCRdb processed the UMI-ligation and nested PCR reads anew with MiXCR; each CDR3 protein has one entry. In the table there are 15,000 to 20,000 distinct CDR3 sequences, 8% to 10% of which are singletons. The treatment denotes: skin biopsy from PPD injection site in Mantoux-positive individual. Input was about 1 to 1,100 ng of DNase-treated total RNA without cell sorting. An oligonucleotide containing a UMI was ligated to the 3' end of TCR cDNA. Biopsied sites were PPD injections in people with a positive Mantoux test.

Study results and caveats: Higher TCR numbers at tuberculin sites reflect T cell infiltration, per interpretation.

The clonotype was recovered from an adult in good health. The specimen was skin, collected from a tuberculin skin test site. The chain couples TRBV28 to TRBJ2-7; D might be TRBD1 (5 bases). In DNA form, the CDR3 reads TGTGCCAGCAGCGGGCAGGGCTGGCCCTACGAGCAGTACTTC. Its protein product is CASSGQGWPYEQYF.